This T cell receptor (beta chain) stems from a study of identifying expanded T cells in peripheral blood. Study conclusions and caveats: Over about two and four weeks, about 15 and 19 clones changed, versus 1.2 between replicates. Variance in clone template counts between approximately 2-week samples significantly increased with total template count across all healthy donors.

This clone was seen only once. Its antigen is unidentified. Produced via immunoSEQ multiplex PCR; TCRdb's table is partial and in-frame only. The sample contains around 130,000 clones, around nine tenths of which appear only once. No infections or other immune events were documented during collection. The TCR comes from a person between 18 and 75 years old in good health. The sequencing sample was made of blood.

The CDR3: CASTLTSGGANEQFF. Written as DNA, the CDR3 is TGTGCCAGCACCTTGACTAGCGGGGGGGCTAACGAGCAGTTCTTC. This chain connects TRBV27 to TRBJ2-1, with 14 bases that match TRBD2. This CDR3 spans 15 amino acids. Germline values: CDR1 MNHEY, CDR2 SMNVEV (reference sequence). Trimming took 7 bases from V and 10 from J; bases not matched to a gene: 9.